This T cell receptor (beta chain) stems from a study of blood T cell repertoires in COVID-19 (dated by TCRdb to the early 2020s). At the level of the whole study: Samples covering the acute and convalescent phases of COVID-19 were provided by collaborators in the United States, Italy and Spain. The prospective study material was composed of cDNA or gDNA derived from T cells, B-cell-depleted T cells, or PBMCs. Deeply sampled blood TCRbeta repertoires from subjects exposed to, actively infected with, or recovered from COVID-19 were included in the dataset. The repertoires were made available in a free public database intended to serve as a resource for research on the immune response to SARS-CoV-2. The samples were drawn from the first 160 participants of the ongoing ImmuneRACE study and from 1,254 subjects provided by 6 global collaborators. Sample metadata almost always included a de-identified subject ID, COVID-19 status, age in years and sex. Where HLA class I and class II types were available, the types were taken from metadata supplied by the sample provider, not from assay-based typing. The research as a whole found: The quantity of clinical and demographic metadata differed by source and by participant and was supplied without curation.

TCRbeta CDR3 regions were amplified from genomic DNA by means of the immunoSEQ Assay, a bias-controlled multiplex PCR. The authors' pipeline ran thus. The number of nucleated cells in each sample was estimated from the amplification of reference gene primers within the assay. Sequence reads were collapsed and filtered to measure the absolute abundance of every unique TCRbeta CDR3 rearrangement. For each sample, productive Simpson clonality was calculated as the square root of Simpson's diversity index over productive rearrangements. TCRdb took this table from immuneACCESS and kept in-frame rearrangements with V and J called. Such tables lack part of the clones; where checked against another copy, unresolved V genes explain under half of the gap, and the rest is unexplained. Clone size and V and J calls were adopted from that table, with D and trimming inferred from the DNA. In this sample the table shows tens of thousands of clones, 90% of which occur a single time. About 6% of the sample is held by the ten biggest clonotypes.

This clone was counted only a few times. Its antigen has not been determined. Base qualities are not provided; no much larger clone lies one nucleotide away. The CDR3 contains 15 residues, cysteine and phenylalanine counted. The only DNA kept is the CDR3, 45 bases in frame from the first base. V ends up 1 base short and J 3 bases short, with an unmatched junction base count of 3. CDR1 MNHNS and CDR2 SASEGT are derived from the germline V gene. Collaborating institutions collected whole blood in K2EDTA tubes following their own protocols. For TCRbeta analysis, collaborators shipped samples as frozen whole blood, isolated PBMCs, or DNA extracted from either of those sample types.

This receptor was taken from a middle-aged man with acute or convalescent COVID-19. This receptor chain uses TRBV6-1 and TRBJ1-5, and 7 junction bases match TRBD1. The sample consisted of peripheral blood. The DNA sequence reads TGTGCCAGCAGTGAAGGGACAGGACCCAATCAGCCCCAGCATTTT. This encodes CASSEGTGPNQPQHF.